These 9 T cell receptor beta chains were all obtained from the same sample, sequenced in a study of T cells in Graves' hyperthyroidism and ophthalmopathy. Amplification of TCR beta CDR3 regions used RNA as the template. The HTBI primer set drove a first-round RT-PCR of the TCR CDR3. TCRdb used MiXCR to reprocess the multiplex PCR reads, holding one entry per CDR3 protein. The sample lists under 700,000 distinct CDR3 sequences; roughly 50% were seen once. The specimen was peripheral blood or thyroid tissue (not recorded which). The receptor source for this set is a woman under 30 with Graves' hyperthyroidism.

This clonotype was seen a handful of times. The chain is built from TRBV7-9 and TRBJ2-7; 10 bases match TRBD2. Looked up from germline, CDR1 is SEHNR and CDR2 is FQNEAQ (reference sequence). This CDR3 has 15 amino acids. Trimming removed 8 bases from V and 5 bases from J; junction bases left unmatched: 12. In nucleotides, the CDR3 is TGTGCCAGCTCACCGGTGGCTAGCGGGAGTAACGAGCAGTACTTC. This sequence encodes CASSPVASGSNEQYF.

The chain joins TRBV7-3 to TRBJ2-7; TRBD2 matches at 14 bases. This CDR3 is built from 16 residues. Germline V gene sequence: CDR1 SGHTA, CDR2 FQGTGA. With 2 bases clipped from V and 5 bases from J, the junction kept 5 bases outside the gene matches. The CDR3 loop reads CASSLGLAGGRDEQYF. The CDR3 DNA follows: TGTGCCAGCAGCTTAGGACTAGCGGGAGGTAGAGACGAGCAGTACTTC.

The rearrangement joins TRBV20-1 to TRBJ1-4, with TRBD1 matching 7 bases. The CDR3 spans 12 residues. From germline, CDR1 is DFQATT and CDR2 SNEGSKA (reference sequence). V lost 7 bases to trimming and J lost 8 bases; unmatched junction nucleotides: 7. The CDR3: CSVPGQTEKLFF. The CDR3 nucleotides read TGCAGTGTTCCGGGACAGACCGAAAAACTGTTTTTT.

This clonotype was counted many times. The rearrangement joins TRBV9 to TRBJ1-1; D is ambiguous. The ends were cut back, 4 bases at V and 11 bases at J, with 15 bases in the middle. Germline-derived CDR1 and CDR2 are SGDLS and YYNGEE. CDR3 size: 12 residues. CDR3 in amino acids: CASSPVSAFAFF. The CDR3 DNA sequence: TGTGCCAGCAGCCCTGTCAGTGCTTTCGCTTTCTTT.

The V and J genes are TRBV2 and TRBJ2-5; maybe TRBD1 (6 bases). Germline CDR1 SNHLY, CDR2 FYNNEI. With 1 base removed from V and 4 bases from J, the gap between germline ends came to 16 bases. CDR3 size: 16 residues. The chain's CDR3 is CASSEGTEPFGETQYF. The CDR3 bases are TGTGCCAGCAGTGAAGGGACAGAGCCTTTTGGAGAGACCCAGTACTTC. The entire variable domain, with the rest obtained from reference TRBV2 and TRBJ2-5, is as follows: EPEVTQTPSHQVTQMGQEVILRCVPISNHLYFYWYRQILGQKVEFLVSFYNNEISEKSEIFDDQFSVERPDGSNFTLKIRSTKLEDSAMYFCASSEGTEPFGETQYFGPGTRLLVL.

In this sample, this clonotype turned up many times. The V and J genes are TRBV24-1 and TRBJ1-2; 8 positions match TRBD1. CDR3 length: 13 residues. The V gene end was trimmed by 4 bases and the J gene end by 7 bases; junction bases not matched to a gene: 4. Germline V gene sequence: CDR1 KGHDR, CDR2 SFDVKD. The CDR3 reads CATSEQQGGGYTF. In DNA, the CDR3 is TGTGCCACCAGTGAACAACAGGGGGGTGGCTACACCTTC.

There are a few counts of this clonotype. The chain uses TRBV7-9 and TRBJ2-7; 8 nucleotides align to TRBD1. CDR3 length: 14 amino acids. With 7 bases clipped from V and 6 bases from J, the junction kept 11 bases outside the gene matches. Per the germline V gene, CDR1 is SEHNR and CDR2 is FQNEAQ (reference sequence). This chain's CDR3 is CASTQGGTGGEQYF. The CDR3 DNA follows: TGTGCCAGCACTCAAGGCGGGACAGGCGGCGAGCAGTACTTC.

The chain combines TRBV10-3 with TRBJ2-7; 10 bases map to TRBD1. Looked up from germline, CDR1 is ENHRY and CDR2 is SYGVKD. CDR3 length: 13 residues. Unmatched junction bases numbered 5, after V lost 11 bases and J lost 1 base. CDR3 bases: TGTGCCGCCGCGGGACAGGGGTCCTACGAGCAGTACTTC. Translating it yields CAAAGQGSYEQYF.

This clonotype was observed a few times. This chain links TRBV14 with TRBJ2-3; D is uncertain. The CDR3 runs to 11 residues. CDR1 and CDR2 from the germline V gene are SGHDN and FVKESK. The V gene lost 8 bases and the J gene lost 4 bases, with 7 bases spanning the gap. The CDR3 here is CASGRPDTQYF. CDR3 nucleotides: TGTGCCAGCGGTAGGCCAGATACGCAGTATTTT.